Following are 17 T cell receptor beta chains from one sample sequenced in a study of cytomegalovirus exposure and HLA in healthy donors. The primer mix had 60 Vbeta and 13 Jbeta primers. Measured with immunoSEQ multiplex PCR; TCRdb has only the in-frame clones, and not every one. The repertoire holds over 50,000 clones, with around 87% as singletons. Input material: PBMCs. The receptors were sampled from a man aged 18 to 29 in good health and CMV-seronegative.

This clone was observed once. This chain connects TRBV9 to TRBJ2-5; D possibly corresponds to TRBD1 (5 bases). The V end was cut by 0 bases, the J end by 3 bases, with 6 bases between. Germline V CDR1 and CDR2: SGDLS, YYNGEE. The length of the CDR3 is 13 residues. CDR3 in DNA: TGTGCCAGCAGCGTAGAGGGGAAAGAGACCCAGTACTTC. This encodes CASSVEGKETQYF.

The J gene is TRBJ1-5, the V gene TRBV7-9; D not certain. The CDR3 runs to 14 residues. Per the germline V gene, CDR1 is SEHNR and CDR2 is FQNEAQ (reference sequence). Trimming took 5 bases from V and 1 from J, leaving 9 bases between them. In nucleotides, the CDR3 is TGTGCCAGCAGCCCAGCGGTAAGCAATCAGCCCCAGCATTTT. Translating gives CASSPAVSNQPQHF.

The V and J genes are TRBV9 and TRBJ2-2; weak D call: TRBD2 (6 bases). This CDR3 is 15 amino acids long. V was shortened by 0 bases and J by 3 bases, with 9 bases between the two germline ends. Germline V lookup: CDR1 SGDLS, CDR2 YYNGEE. CDR3 nucleotides: TGTGCCAGCAGCGTAGATCCGGGGGACACCGGGGAGCTGTTTTTT. It specifies CASSVDPGDTGELFF.

J is TRBJ2-7 and V is TRBV6-5; 8 bases are a match to TRBD2. The germline gives CDR1 MNHEY, CDR2 SVGAGI. Unmatched junction bases numbered 3, after V lost 6 bases and J lost 5 bases. This CDR3 is built from 12 residues. The CDR3 is CASSRGGHEQYF. The CDR3 DNA is TGTGCCAGCAGCCGGGGGGGGCACGAGCAGTACTTC.

V is TRBV18 and J is TRBJ1-1, with a possible D match to TRBD1 (5 bases). This CDR3 region has 14 residues. The ends were cut back, 3 bases at V and 2 bases at J, with 10 bases in the middle. The germline V gene has CDR1 KGHSH and CDR2 LQKENI. The chain's CDR3 is CASSPQGLNTEAFF. The DNA of the CDR3 is TGTGCCAGCTCACCCCAGGGACTTAACACTGAAGCTTTCTTT.

The chain employs TRBV2 and TRBJ2-5; the match to TRBD2 covers 10 bases. The CDR3 runs 19 residues. V shed 0 bases, J shed 2 bases, and the junction held 12 bases outside the gene matches. Germline CDR1 and CDR2: SNHLY and FYNNEI. The CDR3 DNA follows: TGTGCCAGCAGTGAAGCGAGCAGCTGGACTAGCGGACCGCAAGAGACCCAGTACTTC. Its protein is CASSEASSWTSGPQETQYF.

In this sample, this clone turned up once. The genes are TRBV15 and TRBJ1-1, with D perhaps matching TRBD1 (5 bases). V was pared by 6 bases and J by 6 bases, with 11 bases between. Germline CDR1 reads LNHNV; CDR2 reads YYDKDF (reference sequence). CDR3 size: 12 residues. The CDR3 loop is CATSFTTAEAFF. CDR3 DNA sequence: TGTGCCACCAGTTTCACGACAGCTGAAGCTTTCTTT.

The chain carries TRBV19 and TRBJ1-5; no clear D. The CDR3 covers 13 residues. Germline CDR1 LNHDA, CDR2 SQIVND (reference sequence). V shed 5 bases and J shed 3 bases, with 8 bases lying between them. CDR3 nucleotide sequence: TGTGCCAGTAGTTCAGGTACCAATCAGCCCCAGCATTTT. This encodes CASSSGTNQPQHF.

The CDR3 loop reads CATSQAGPDYGYTF. The CDR3 bases are TGTGCCACCTCGCAAGCAGGGCCGGACTATGGCTACACCTTC. The V gene is TRBV28, the J gene TRBJ1-2; a weak D match, TRBD1 (5 bases). Germline CDR1 is MDHEN and CDR2 is SYDVKM. The CDR3 has 14 residues. Trimming removed 10 bases from V and 3 bases from J, with 18 bases in between.

The rearrangement uses TRBV7-6 and TRBJ2-5; no firm D call. The V end lost 1 base, the J end lost 2 bases, and 8 bases lay between the germline ends. The CDR3 loop spans 14 amino acids. Looked up from germline, CDR1 is SGHVS and CDR2 is FNYEAQ. The CDR3 loop reads CASSLVGSQETQYF. Written as DNA, the CDR3 is TGTGCCAGCAGCTTAGTGGGCTCACAAGAGACCCAGTACTTC.

V gene TRBV11-2 combines with J gene TRBJ2-7; no clear D. The CDR3 contains 13 residues. The V gene lost 3 bases and the J gene lost 2 bases, with 8 bases spanning the gap. Germline loops: CDR1 SGHAT, CDR2 FQNNGV. The CDR3: CASSFGTTYEQYF. CDR3 DNA sequence: TGTGCCAGCAGCTTTGGCACTACCTACGAGCAGTACTTC.

This clone appeared a single time. V and J are TRBV11-2 and TRBJ1-6; no reliable D call. CDR3 length equals 15 residues. Germline V lookup: CDR1 SGHAT, CDR2 FQNNGV. Deletions cut 6 bases from V and 7 bases from J, with 16 bases between. The CDR3 coding sequence is TGTGCCAGCAGAACTGGGAGTGGACGGAATTCACCCCTCCACTTT. It is translated as CASRTGSGRNSPLHF.

A note on this clone: The junction shows a germline mismatch at one end, possibly a read error. The chain joins TRBV29-1 to TRBJ2-1; 8 bases fit TRBD2. The CDR3 contains 13 residues. Germline CDR1 SQVTM, CDR2 ANQGSEA. The CDR3 spells CSVTSGSYKEQFF. The CDR3 bases are TGCAGCGTTACTAGCGGCTCCTACAAAGAGCAGTTCTTC.

The V and J genes are TRBV9 and TRBJ2-1; D is perhaps TRBD2 (6 bases). This CDR3 is 15 amino acids long. Germline V gives CDR1 SGDLS, CDR2 YYNGEE. Trimming took off 2 bases at V and 4 bases at J, with 13 bases between the two ends. The CDR3 loop is CASSVLAGSYNEQFF. The CDR3 DNA follows: TGTGCCAGCAGCGTGCTGGCGGGGTCTTACAATGAGCAGTTCTTC.

Written as DNA, the CDR3 is TGTGCCAGCAGCTACGGGACAGGGAATGAAAAACTGTTTTTT. Translating it yields CASSYGTGNEKLFF. The V and J genes are TRBV9 and TRBJ1-4, with 9 bases that match TRBD1. This CDR3 spans 14 amino acids. J was trimmed by 5 bases and V by 4 bases; bases with no gene match: 3. Germline CDR1 is SGDLS and CDR2 is YYNGEE.

This chain links TRBV6-5 with TRBJ1-4; perhaps TRBD1 as D (5 bases). The CDR3 consists of 14 residues. Germline assignment: CDR1 MNHEY and CDR2 SVGAGI. Trimming stripped 2 bases from V and 8 bases from J, with 12 bases between. CDR3 sequence (DNA): TGTGCCAGCAGTTACGGGGCAGCCGGGGAAAAACTGTTTTTT. It yields the protein CASSYGAAGEKLFF.

This sequence joins TRBV29-1 and TRBJ2-1, with D possibly being TRBD1 (5 bases). The V end was cut by 7 bases, the J end by 2 bases, with 9 bases between. The CDR3 sequence is 12 residues long. Germline-derived CDR1 and CDR2 are SQVTM and ANQGSEA. CDR3 bases: TGCAGCGCCGAGGACACCTACAATGAGCAGTTCTTC. Its translation: CSAEDTYNEQFF.